The present T cell receptor beta chain was sequenced within a study of T cell responses to AZD1222 COVID-19 vaccine. The data were produced by immunoSEQ multiplex PCR, yet TCRdb's version contains in-frame clones alone and is incomplete. The table has around 170,000 clones, nearly 95% seen once; the top ten hold approximately 1.9%. Study-level results: Reportedly, nearly half of unique spike TCRs recognized epitopes outside B.1.351/B.1.1.7 mutations.

For this clone: What it recognizes is unknown.

Looked up from germline, CDR1 is SEHNR and CDR2 is FQNEAQ (reference sequence). This CDR3 comprises 15 residues. V shed 1 base and J shed 4 bases, with 13 bases lying between them. This sequence was found in an adult who received the AZD1222 COVID-19 vaccine. The rearrangement links TRBV7-9 to TRBJ1-2; D is possibly TRBD1 (6 bases). The sample consisted of peripheral blood, taken 28 days after the second AZD1222 dose. CDR3 sequence reads: CASSLVGGRGYGYTF. DNA of the CDR3: TGTGCCAGCAGCTTAGTGGGGGGCCGGGGCTATGGCTACACCTTC.